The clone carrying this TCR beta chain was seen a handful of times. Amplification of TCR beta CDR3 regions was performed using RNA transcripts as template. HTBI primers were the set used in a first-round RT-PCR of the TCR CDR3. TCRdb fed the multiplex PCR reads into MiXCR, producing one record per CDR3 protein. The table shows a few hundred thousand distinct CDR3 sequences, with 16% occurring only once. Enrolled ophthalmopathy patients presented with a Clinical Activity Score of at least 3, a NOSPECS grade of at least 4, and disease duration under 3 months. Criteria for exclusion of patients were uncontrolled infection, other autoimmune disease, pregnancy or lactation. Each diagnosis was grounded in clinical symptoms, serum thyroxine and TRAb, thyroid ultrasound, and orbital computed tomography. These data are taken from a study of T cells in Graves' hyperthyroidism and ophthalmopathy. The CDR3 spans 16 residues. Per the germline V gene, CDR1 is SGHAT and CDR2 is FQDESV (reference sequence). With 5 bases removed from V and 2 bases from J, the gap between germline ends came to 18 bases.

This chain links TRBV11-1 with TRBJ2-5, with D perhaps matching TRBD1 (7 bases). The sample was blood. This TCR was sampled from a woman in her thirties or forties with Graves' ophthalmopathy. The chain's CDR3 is CASSMEGAGLQETQYF. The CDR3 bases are TGTGCCAGCAGCATGGAGGGGGCCGGATTACAAGAGACCCAGTACTTC.